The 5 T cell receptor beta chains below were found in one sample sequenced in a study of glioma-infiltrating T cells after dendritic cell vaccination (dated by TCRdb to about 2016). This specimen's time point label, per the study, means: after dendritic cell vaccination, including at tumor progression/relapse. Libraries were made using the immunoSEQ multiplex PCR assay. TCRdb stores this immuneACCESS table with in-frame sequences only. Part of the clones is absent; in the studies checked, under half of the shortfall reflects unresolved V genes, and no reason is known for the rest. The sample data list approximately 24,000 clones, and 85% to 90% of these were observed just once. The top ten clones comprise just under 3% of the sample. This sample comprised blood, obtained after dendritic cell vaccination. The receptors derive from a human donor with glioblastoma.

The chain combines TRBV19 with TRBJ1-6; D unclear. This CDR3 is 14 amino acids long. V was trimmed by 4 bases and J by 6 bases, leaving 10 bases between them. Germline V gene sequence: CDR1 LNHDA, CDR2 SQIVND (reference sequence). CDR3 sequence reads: CASSTETGNSPLHF. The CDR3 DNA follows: TGTGCCAGTAGTACCGAGACGGGTAATTCACCCCTCCACTTT.

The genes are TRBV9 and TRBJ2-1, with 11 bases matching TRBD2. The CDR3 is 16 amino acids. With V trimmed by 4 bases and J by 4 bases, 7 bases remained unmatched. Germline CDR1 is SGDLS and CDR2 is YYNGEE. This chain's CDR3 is CASSPTTSGGYNEQFF. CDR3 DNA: TGTGCCAGCAGCCCCACTACTAGCGGGGGTTACAATGAGCAGTTCTTC.

As DNA, the CDR3 is TGTGCCAGCAGCCCTGGGACAGGGGGCGAGTCATCCTACGAGCAGTACTTC. Encoded protein: CASSPGTGGESSYEQYF. The chain carries TRBV11-2 and TRBJ2-7; 12 nucleotides match TRBD1. The CDR3 spans 17 residues. V lost 5 bases, J lost 1 base, and 9 bases stayed unmatched. CDR1 is SGHAT, CDR2 FQNNGV, per germline.

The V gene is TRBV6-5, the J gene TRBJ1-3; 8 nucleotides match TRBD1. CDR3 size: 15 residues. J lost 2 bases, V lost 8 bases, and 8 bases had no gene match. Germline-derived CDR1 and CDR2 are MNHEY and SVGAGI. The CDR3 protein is CASGVSTGAGNTIYF. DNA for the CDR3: TGTGCCAGCGGGGTATCGACAGGGGCTGGAAACACCATATATTTT.

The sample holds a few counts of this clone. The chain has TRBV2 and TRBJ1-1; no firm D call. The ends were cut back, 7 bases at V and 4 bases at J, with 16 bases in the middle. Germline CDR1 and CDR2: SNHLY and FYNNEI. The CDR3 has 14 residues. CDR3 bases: TGTGCCAGCAAACTAGGTAGTCCCCCCACTGAAGCTTTCTTT. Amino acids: CASKLGSPPTEAFF.